The clone carrying this TCR beta chain was found a few times. This sample was included in a study of blood T cells in healthy people across ages. Trimming stripped 0 bases from V and 13 bases from J, with 7 bases between. The CDR3 runs to 12 residues. Germline lookup yields CDR1 MNHNS and CDR2 SASEGT. PCR was performed a second time for about 7 to 12 cycles using a sample-barcoded 5' primer and a J-beta primer mix. MiXCR, run by TCRdb on the 5' RACE reads, gives a single entry per CDR3 protein. The sample has about 1,800,000 distinct CDR3 sequences; 28% are singletons. This receptor was identified in a woman aged 25 to 45 in good health. The V and J genes are TRBV6-1 and TRBJ2-6, with a possible D match to TRBD2 (6 bases). The sample taken for sequencing was blood. In nucleotides, the CDR3 is TGTGCCAGCAGTGAAGCGGGGGGAGTCCTGACTTTC. Translating it yields CASSEAGGVLTF.